This TCR beta chain was captured by sequencing in a study of memory CD4+ T cells and cytomegalovirus serostatus. Germline values: CDR1 MGHDK, CDR2 SYGVNS. The CDR3 length is 14 residues. V lost 6 bases, J lost 5 bases, and 6 bases stayed unmatched. Concerning this clone: Antigen: not known.

TCRdb's table, derived via immunoSEQ multiplex PCR, lists solely in-frame clones and lacks some. The repertoire holds about 100,000 clones, about 80% seen once, with less than 4.5% in the top ten. Points from the study as a whole: CD4+ memory repertoires contained about 40% of the roughly 150 reported CMV TCRbeta sequences.

Single viable CD3+CD4+CD8-CD45RO+ cells were sorted as the memory CD4+ T cells. Total CD4+ T cells were enriched by CD4 positive selection. J is TRBJ2-7 and V is TRBV25-1; the match to TRBD1 covers 11 bases. This receptor was identified in an adult in good health and CMV-seropositive. The specimen sequenced was memory CD4+ T cells from blood. CDR3 loop: CASSPRTGGDEQYF. DNA of the CDR3: TGTGCCAGCAGCCCCCGGACAGGGGGCGACGAGCAGTACTTC.